The 28 T cell receptor beta chains below were found in one sample sequenced in a study of T cells in Graves' hyperthyroidism and ophthalmopathy. There were TCR beta CDR3 regions amplified from RNA transcripts. Researchers ran a first-round RT-PCR on the TCR CDR3 using the HTBI primer set. A single record per CDR3 protein comes from TCRdb applying MiXCR to the multiplex PCR reads. The sample lists a few hundred thousand distinct CDR3 sequences, 15% to 19% occurring once. The sample comprised blood. The receptors originated from a woman aged 25 to 39 with Graves' hyperthyroidism.

There are a few counts of this clonotype. The chain combines TRBV6-2 or TRBV6-3 with TRBJ1-1, with TRBD1 matching 8 bases. J lost 6 bases, V lost 0 bases, and 12 bases had no gene match. Germline V gene lookup returns CDR1 MNHEY and CDR2 SVGEGT. The CDR3 contains 17 residues. The CDR3 loop reads CASSYSILGQVVPEAFF. CDR3 sequence (DNA): TGTGCCAGCAGTTACTCAATCTTGGGACAGGTAGTCCCTGAAGCTTTCTTT.

The sample holds a few counts of this clonotype. V and J are TRBV7-6 and TRBJ2-7, with 9 positions matching TRBD1. This CDR3 is built from 13 residues. Per the germline V gene, CDR1 is SGHVS and CDR2 is FNYEAQ. The junction had 6 bases not matched to a gene; V was cut back by 6 bases and J by 6 bases. The CDR3 loop is CASSEDRGGEQYF. CDR3 nucleotide sequence: TGTGCCAGCAGTGAGGACAGGGGAGGCGAGCAGTACTTC.

This clonotype appeared a few times. This chain uses TRBV18 with TRBJ2-4; 9 bases match TRBD1. Trimming removed 3 bases from V and 6 bases from J; junction bases left unmatched: 9. Looked up from germline, CDR1 is KGHSH and CDR2 is LQKENI. The CDR3 is 16 residues long. The CDR3 is CASSPYTGGDLNIQYF. CDR3 DNA: TGTGCCAGCTCACCGTACACAGGGGGCGATTTAAACATTCAGTACTTC.

This clonotype was found many times. The chain combines TRBV27 with TRBJ2-5; D is unclear. This CDR3 comprises 14 residues. CDR1 and CDR2 (germline): MNHEY, SMNVEV (reference sequence). Trimming pared 2 bases from V and 2 bases from J, leaving 9 bases between. The CDR3, as DNA: TGTGCCAGCAGTTTAGTAGGTTTTCAAGAGACCCAGTACTTC. Translated: CASSLVGFQETQYF.

This clonotype appeared many times. The rearrangement links TRBV12-3 or TRBV12-4 to TRBJ2-7; 11 nucleotides agree with TRBD2. CDR3 length equals 15 residues. V was clipped by 2 bases and J by 3 bases; unmatched bases: 3. The chain's CDR3 is CASSLSGTSGYEQYF. CDR3 nucleotide sequence: TGTGCCAGCAGTTTATCCGGGACTAGCGGCTACGAGCAGTACTTC.

This clonotype occurred many times. The rearrangement uses TRBV2 and TRBJ2-1, with D unclear. Germline loops: CDR1 SNHLY, CDR2 FYNNEI. The CDR3 spans 13 residues. V was clipped by 8 bases and J by 5 bases, with 13 bases between them. Here the CDR3 reads CASLKLVDNEQFF. Written as DNA, the CDR3 is TGTGCCAGCCTGAAGCTAGTTGACAATGAGCAGTTCTTC.

This clonotype occurred many times. This chain connects TRBV20-1 to TRBJ2-7; 12 bases fit TRBD1. Germline trimming cut 2 bases from V and 2 bases from J; bases unmatched to any gene: 7. This CDR3 has 16 residues. Per the germline V gene, CDR1 is DFQATT and CDR2 is SNEGSKA (reference sequence). The CDR3 sequence: CSARHGDRGLPYEQYF. The CDR3 nucleotides read TGCAGTGCTAGACATGGGGACAGGGGGCTACCCTACGAGCAGTACTTC.

This clonotype has at least ten counts. The chain recombines TRBV6-1 with TRBJ2-3; 7 nucleotides match TRBD2. The CDR3 sequence is 14 residues long. Trimming cost V 7 bases and J 4 bases; bases outside gene matches: 8. Germline V lookup: CDR1 MNHNS, CDR2 SASEGT. The CDR3 spells CASMLREKADTQYF. The CDR3 DNA reads as TGTGCCAGCATGTTGCGGGAGAAGGCAGATACGCAGTATTTT.

This clonotype was detected a few times. This chain joins TRBV6-1 and TRBJ2-3, with D unresolved. There are 14 residues in the CDR3. Germline assignment: CDR1 MNHNS and CDR2 SASEGT. V gave up 6 bases and J gave up 2 bases, with 12 bases separating them. The CDR3: CASRSPDLTDTQYF. The CDR3 coding sequence is TGTGCCAGCAGATCGCCGGACCTCACAGATACGCAGTATTTT.

V gene TRBV18 combines with J gene TRBJ2-7; a weak D match, TRBD1 (6 bases). V lost 2 bases and J 3 bases, leaving 11 bases between the germline ends. The CDR3 is made up of 14 amino acids. The germline V gene encodes CDR1 KGHSH and CDR2 LQKENI. The CDR3, as DNA: TGTGCCAGCTCACCAAGGACAGCGATCTACGAGCAGTACTTC. It translates to CASSPRTAIYEQYF.

This clonotype was seen only a few times. The CDR3 nucleotides read TGTGCCAGCAGTTACCCGACAGACACCGGGGAGCTGTTTTTT. Its translation is CASSYPTDTGELFF. The rearrangement links TRBV6-6 to TRBJ2-2, with D possibly matching TRBD1 (5 bases). V dropped 2 bases and J dropped 3 bases, with 7 bases sitting between them. The germline gives CDR1 MNHNY, CDR2 SVGAGI (reference sequence). The CDR3 runs to 14 residues.

V gene TRBV10-2 combines with J gene TRBJ2-3, with TRBD2 matching 15 bases. Germline assignment: CDR1 WSHSY and CDR2 SAAADI. The CDR3 consists of 13 residues. V lost 7 bases to trimming and J lost 8 bases; unmatched junction nucleotides: 1. The CDR3: CASTGLAGGTQYF. Written as DNA, the CDR3 is TGCGCCAGCACGGGACTAGCGGGAGGTACGCAGTATTTT.

This clonotype was observed a few times. The chain employs TRBV5-1 and TRBJ2-2; tentative D call: TRBD1 (6 bases). The CDR3 is 16 amino acids. Germline CDR1 and CDR2: SGHRS and YFSETQ. V was trimmed by 0 bases and J by 0 bases, leaving 9 bases between them. CDR3 sequence: CASSLGPGANTGELFF. The CDR3 DNA sequence: TGCGCCAGCAGCTTGGGACCAGGGGCGAACACCGGGGAGCTGTTTTTT.

This sequence joins TRBV29-1 and TRBJ1-4; 7 positions match TRBD1. The J segment lost 11 bases and the V segment lost 6 bases, leaving 12 bases of the junction unmatched. The CDR3 is 13 residues long. Germline assignment: CDR1 SQVTM and CDR2 ANQGSEA. This CDR3 is CSVQTGQKGKLFF. DNA for the CDR3: TGCAGCGTGCAAACGGGACAGAAAGGGAAACTGTTTTTT.

The V gene is TRBV4-3, the J gene TRBJ2-1; no definite D call. Germline V CDR1 and CDR2: LGHNA, YSLEER. CDR3 length equals 14 residues. Between the trimmed V and J ends, which lost 0 bases and 15 bases, there was a span of 18 bases. The CDR3 DNA is TGCGCCAGCAGCCAAGATGTAATCTTGGGCCGGAGGTTCTTC. Protein sequence: CASSQDVILGRRFF.

The chain employs TRBV12-3 or TRBV12-4 and TRBJ2-7; 7 positions match TRBD1. Trimming at V came to 6 bases and at J to 2 bases, leaving 13 bases not matched to a gene. The length of the CDR3 is 16 residues. CDR3 loop: CASSPTGAPIPYEQYF. The CDR3 DNA sequence: TGTGCCAGCAGCCCCACAGGGGCCCCAATCCCCTACGAGCAGTACTTC.

J is TRBJ2-7 and V is TRBV3-1; maybe TRBD1 (5 bases). With 1 base removed from V and 3 bases from J, the gap between germline ends came to 13 bases. CDR3 length: 15 amino acids. CDR1 is LGHDT and CDR2 is YNNKEL in the germline V gene (reference sequence). CDR3 DNA: TGTGCCAGCAGCCAAGGGGTATCAGGGTACTACGAGCAGTACTTC. It encodes CASSQGVSGYYEQYF.

This clonotype was recorded at least ten times. This chain connects TRBV15 to TRBJ2-4; D could derive from TRBD1 or TRBD2 (6 bases each). Trimming cost V 5 bases and J 12 bases, with 11 bases left between them. Germline V gene data show CDR1 as LNHNV and CDR2 as YYDKDF (reference sequence). The CDR3 sequence is 11 residues long. CDR3 in amino acids: CATSGRTDQYF. The DNA of the CDR3 is TGTGCCACCAGCGGGAGGACAGATCAGTACTTC.

This chain links TRBV19 with TRBJ2-3, with D maybe TRBD2 (7 bases). V shed 3 bases and J shed 0 bases, with 16 bases lying between them. The CDR3 extends over 17 amino acids. The germline CDR1 and CDR2 sequences are LNHDA and SQIVND (reference sequence). The CDR3 sequence is CASSIDRGAASTDTQYF. DNA for the CDR3: TGTGCCAGTAGTATCGACCGGGGGGCAGCGAGCACAGATACGCAGTATTTT.

The chain combines TRBV7-9 with TRBJ1-1, with a possible D match to TRBD1 (6 bases). Germline V gene sequence: CDR1 SEHNR, CDR2 FQNEAQ (reference sequence). The V end lost 3 bases, the J end lost 2 bases, and 10 bases lay between the germline ends. This CDR3 is 14 amino acids long. This CDR3 reads CASSFAQGNTEAFF. The CDR3 coding sequence is TGTGCCAGCAGCTTCGCACAGGGTAACACTGAAGCTTTCTTT.

This clonotype was seen at least ten times. The chain joins TRBV10-3 to TRBJ2-7, with D perhaps TRBD1 or TRBD2 (5 bases each). CDR1 is ENHRY and CDR2 is SYGVKD in the germline V gene. The CDR3 consists of 13 residues. Deletions cut 2 bases from V and 2 bases from J, with 7 bases between. The CDR3 loop reads CAISEGGTYEQYF. Here the CDR3 DNA reads TGTGCCATCAGTGAGGGGGGAACCTACGAGCAGTACTTC.

CDR3 in amino acids: CASGFSGNTIYF. As DNA, the CDR3 is TGTGCTTCAGGGTTTTCTGGAAACACCATATATTTT. The rearrangement joins TRBV19 to TRBJ1-3, with a weak D call TRBD1 (5 bases). CDR3 length: 12 residues. The V gene's germline CDR1 is LNHDA and CDR2 SQIVND (reference sequence).

This clonotype has a count of ten or more. The chain has TRBV6-1 and TRBJ2-7, with 12 positions matching TRBD2. Germline values: CDR1 MNHNS, CDR2 SASEGT. After removal of 5 bases from V and 2 bases from J, the junction contained 1 base not matched to a gene. The CDR3 has 14 amino acids. For the CDR3, the DNA is TGTGCCAGCAGTTGGACTAGCGGGGCCTACGAGCAGTACTTC. Translating gives CASSWTSGAYEQYF.

This clonotype was counted many times. The J gene is TRBJ2-1, the V gene TRBV7-8, with a possible D match to TRBD2 (5 bases). Trimming stripped 0 bases from V and 3 bases from J, with 21 bases between. The CDR3 is made up of 19 amino acids. Germline V gene lookup returns CDR1 SGHVS and CDR2 FQNEAQ. CDR3 in amino acids: CASSLAEKLVPKLYNEQFF. As DNA, the CDR3 is TGTGCCAGCAGCTTAGCCGAAAAACTAGTCCCCAAGCTCTACAATGAGCAGTTCTTC.

The gene calls are TRBV11-2 and TRBJ2-1, with 11 positions matching TRBD1. V was pared by 5 bases and J by 3 bases, with 6 bases of the junction left unmatched. CDR3 length: 16 residues. Germline V lookup: CDR1 SGHAT, CDR2 FQNNGV. The CDR3 bases are TGTGCCAGCAGCCCTGGACAGGGGGCCAGCTACAATGAGCAGTTCTTC. This translates into CASSPGQGASYNEQFF.

V usage is TRBV19 and J usage is TRBJ2-7; a possible D gene is TRBD1 (5 bases). The CDR3 covers 15 residues. The germline CDR1 and CDR2 sequences are LNHDA and SQIVND (reference sequence). Deletions cut 7 bases from V and 3 bases from J, with 19 bases between. CDR3: CASMYLPQGFYEQYF. Here the CDR3 DNA reads TGTGCCAGTATGTATTTGCCGCAGGGTTTCTACGAGCAGTACTTC.

In its sample, this clonotype was seen many times. The V gene is TRBV7-2, the J gene TRBJ1-1; D remains unclear. The CDR3 spans 13 residues. Germline CDR1 and CDR2: SGHTA and FQGNSA. V dropped 6 bases and J dropped 0 bases, with 8 bases sitting between them. This CDR3 is CASRVGMNTEAFF. CDR3 bases: TGTGCCAGCAGGGTCGGGATGAACACTGAAGCTTTCTTT. The variable domain in full, completed from reference TRBV7-2 and TRBJ1-1, reads GAGVSQSPSNKVTEKGKDVELRCDPISGHTALYWYRQSLGQGLEFLIYFQGNSAPDKSGLPSDRFSAERTGGSVSTLTIQRTQQEDSAVYLCASRVGMNTEAFFGQGTRLTVV.

Concerning this clonotype itself: At one end, the junction sequence differs from germline, possibly due to a read error. The chain is built from TRBV19 and TRBJ2-2; 9 bases map to TRBD2. The CDR3 has 15 amino acids. Germline lookup yields CDR1 LNHDA and CDR2 SQIVND (reference sequence). The CDR3 sequence is CASSSNSGRTGELLF. DNA for the CDR3: TGTGCCAGTAGTAGTAATAGCGGGAGAACCGGGGAGCTGCTTTTT.